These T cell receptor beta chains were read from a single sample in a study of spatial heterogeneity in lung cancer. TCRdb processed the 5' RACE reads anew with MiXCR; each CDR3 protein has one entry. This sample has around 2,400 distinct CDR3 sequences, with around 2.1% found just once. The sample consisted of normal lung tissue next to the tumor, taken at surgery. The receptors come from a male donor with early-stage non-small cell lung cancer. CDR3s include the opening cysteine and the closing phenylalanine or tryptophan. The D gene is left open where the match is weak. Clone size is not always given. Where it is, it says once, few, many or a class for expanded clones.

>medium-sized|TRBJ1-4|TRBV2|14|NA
TGTGCCAGCAGGAACAGGGTAGGGGATGAAAAACTGTTTTTT
CASRNRVGDEKLFF
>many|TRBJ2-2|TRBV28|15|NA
TGTGCCAGCATTCTGACAGGCCCCTACACCGGGGAGCTGTTTTTT
CASILTGPYTGELFF
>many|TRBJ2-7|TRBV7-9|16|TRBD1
TGTGCCAGCAGCTTAGTTGGGGGACAGGGGTGTAACGAGCAGTACTTC
CASSLVGGQGCNEQYF
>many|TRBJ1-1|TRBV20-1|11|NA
TGCAGTGCTTGGGGGGGCACTGAAGCTTTCTTT
CSAWGGTEAFF
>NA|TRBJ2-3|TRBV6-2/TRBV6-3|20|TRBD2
TGTGCCAGCAGTTACTCGATCGAAACTAGCGGGATGTCTAGCACAGGTACGCAGTATTTT
CASSYSIETSGMSSTGTQYF
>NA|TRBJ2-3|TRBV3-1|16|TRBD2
TGTGCCAGCAGCCCATCCCCGGGGGGGCGAACAGATACGCAGTATTTT
CASSPSPGGRTDTQYF
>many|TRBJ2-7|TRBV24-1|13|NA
TGTGCCACCAGTGATTTAAGGGGCAACGAGCAGTACTTC
CATSDLRGNEQYF
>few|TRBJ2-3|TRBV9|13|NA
TGTGCCAGCAGCGACTTTGATAGTCATACGCAGTATTTT
CASSDFDSHTQYF
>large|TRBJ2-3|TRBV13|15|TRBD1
TGTGCCAGCAGCCCTGGGACAGGGGGCACAGATACGCAGTATTTT
CASSPGTGGTDTQYF
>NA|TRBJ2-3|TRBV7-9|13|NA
TGTGCCAGCAGCTTAGGGCTTGGAGATACGCAGTATTTT
CASSLGLGDTQYF
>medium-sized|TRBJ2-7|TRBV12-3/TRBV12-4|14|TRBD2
TGTGCCAGCAGTCCGGGACTAGGGGCCTACGAGCAGTACTTC
CASSPGLGAYEQYF
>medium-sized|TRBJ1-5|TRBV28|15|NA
TGTGCCAGCAGTTTAACGGGGAATAGCAATCAGCCCCAGCATTTT
CASSLTGNSNQPQHF
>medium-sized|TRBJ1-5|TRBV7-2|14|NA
TGTGCCAGCAGCCCAGGGGTTAGCAATCAGCCCCAGCATTTT
CASSPGVSNQPQHF
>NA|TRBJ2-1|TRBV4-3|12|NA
TGCGCCAGCAGCCAAGAATGGGGTGAGCAGTTCTTC
CASSQEWGEQFF
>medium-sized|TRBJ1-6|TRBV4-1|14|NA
TGCGCCAGCAGCCAGCCAGGGGAACAGCCACCCCTCCACTTT
CASSQPGEQPPLHF
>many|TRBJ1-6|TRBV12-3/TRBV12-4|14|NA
TGTGCCAGCAGTTTCTCGGACCGGAATTCACCCCTCCACTTT
CASSFSDRNSPLHF
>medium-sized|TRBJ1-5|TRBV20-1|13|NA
TGCAGTGCTAGTGGGACGGCGAATCAGCCCCAGCATTTT
CSASGTANQPQHF
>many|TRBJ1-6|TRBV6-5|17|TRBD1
TGTGCCAGCAGTTCCTATCGACAGGGGTGGTGTGGTTCACCCCTCCACTTT
CASSSYRQGWCGSPLHF
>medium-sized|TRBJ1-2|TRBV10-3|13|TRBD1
TGTGCCATCACTCCGGACAGGGCCAATGGCTACACCTTC
CAITPDRANGYTF
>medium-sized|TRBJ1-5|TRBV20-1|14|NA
TGCAGTGCTAGACTTCAGAGTAGGGGGGAGCCCCAGCATTTT
CSARLQSRGEPQHF
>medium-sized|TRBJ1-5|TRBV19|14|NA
TGTGCCAGTAAGGATCGGGTTGGCAATCAGCCCCAGCATTTT
CASKDRVGNQPQHF
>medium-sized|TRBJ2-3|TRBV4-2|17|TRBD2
TGTGCCAGCAGCCAACCCATTAGCGGGGGGGCCGCAGATACGCAGTATTTT
CASSQPISGGAADTQYF
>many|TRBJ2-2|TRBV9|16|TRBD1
TGTGCCAGCAGCGTACCCCGGGACAGGGGCACCGGGGAGCTGTTTTTT
CASSVPRDRGTGELFF
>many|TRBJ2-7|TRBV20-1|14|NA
TGCAGTGCTAGACAACAGGTTAGCTCCTACGAGCAGTACTTC
CSARQQVSSYEQYF
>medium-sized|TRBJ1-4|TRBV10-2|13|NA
TGCGCCAGCAGTGGAGGACAGTATGAAAAACTGTTTTTT
CASSGGQYEKLFF
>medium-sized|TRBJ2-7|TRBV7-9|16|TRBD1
TGTGCCAGCAGCTTAGTTGGGGGACAGGGGTTTAACGAGCAGTACTTC
CASSLVGGQGFNEQYF
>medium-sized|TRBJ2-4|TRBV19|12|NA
TGTGCCAGTAGCCCCTCCCAAAACATTCAGTACTTC
CASSPSQNIQYF
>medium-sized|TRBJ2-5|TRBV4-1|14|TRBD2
TGCGCCAGCAGCCAAGGGACTAGCGAGGAGACCCAGTACTTC
CASSQGTSEETQYF
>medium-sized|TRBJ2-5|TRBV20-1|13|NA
TGCAGTGCTACAGGGATGGGGAGGAAGACCCAGTACTTC
CSATGMGRKTQYF
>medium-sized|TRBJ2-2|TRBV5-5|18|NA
TGTGCCAGCAGCTTTAAGGTCTCGACAGCCGCGAACACCGGGGAGCTGTTTTTT
CASSFKVSTAANTGELFF
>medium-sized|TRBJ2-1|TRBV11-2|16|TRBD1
TGTGCCAGCAGCTTCAGAACAGGGGGCGGGGGTAGTGAGCAGTTCTTC
CASSFRTGGGGSEQFF
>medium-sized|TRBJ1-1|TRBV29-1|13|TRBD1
TGCAGCGTTGAGAGGGGGCTTAACACTGAAGCTTTCTTT
CSVERGLNTEAFF